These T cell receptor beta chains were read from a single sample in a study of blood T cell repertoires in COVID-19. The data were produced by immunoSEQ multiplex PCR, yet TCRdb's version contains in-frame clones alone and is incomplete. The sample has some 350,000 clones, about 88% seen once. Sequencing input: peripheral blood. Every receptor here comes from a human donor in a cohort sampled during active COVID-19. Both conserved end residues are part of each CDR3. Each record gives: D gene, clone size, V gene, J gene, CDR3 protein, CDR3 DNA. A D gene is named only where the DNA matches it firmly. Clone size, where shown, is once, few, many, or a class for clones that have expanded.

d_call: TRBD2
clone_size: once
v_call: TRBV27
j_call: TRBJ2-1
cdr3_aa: CASSLPRTSGRFNEQFF
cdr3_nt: TGTGCCAGCAGTTTACCTAGGACTAGCGGGAGATTTAATGAGCAGTTCTTC

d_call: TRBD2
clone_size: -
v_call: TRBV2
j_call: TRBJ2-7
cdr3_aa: CASNLAGVGEQYF
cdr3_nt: TGTGCCAGCAATCTAGCGGGAGTTGGCGAGCAGTACTTC

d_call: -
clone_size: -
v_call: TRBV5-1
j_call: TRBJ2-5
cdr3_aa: CASRGGLASQETQYF
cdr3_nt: TGCGCCAGCAGGGGTGGCCTAGCGTCCCAAGAGACCCAGTACTTC

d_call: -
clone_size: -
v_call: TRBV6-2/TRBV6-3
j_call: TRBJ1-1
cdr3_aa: CASSHYQGRNTEAFF
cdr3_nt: TGTGCCAGCAGCCACTACCAGGGTAGAAACACTGAAGCTTTCTTT

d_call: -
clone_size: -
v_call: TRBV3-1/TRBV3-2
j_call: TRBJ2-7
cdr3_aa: CASTEDSQGVEQYF
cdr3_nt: TGTGCCAGCACCGAAGACTCCCAGGGTGTTGAGCAGTACTTC

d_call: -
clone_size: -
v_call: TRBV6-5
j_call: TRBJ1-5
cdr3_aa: CASSPSQPQHF
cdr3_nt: TGTGCCAGCAGTCCCAGTCAGCCCCAGCATTTT

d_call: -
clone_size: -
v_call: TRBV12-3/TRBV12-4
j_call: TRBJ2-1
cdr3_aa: CASTLHNEQFF
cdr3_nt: TGTGCCAGCACGCTACACAATGAGCAGTTCTTC

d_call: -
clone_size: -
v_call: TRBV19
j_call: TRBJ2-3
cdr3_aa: CASSTLDTPSTDTQYF
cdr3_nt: TGTGCCAGTAGTACCCTGGACACCCCAAGCACAGATACGCAGTATTTT

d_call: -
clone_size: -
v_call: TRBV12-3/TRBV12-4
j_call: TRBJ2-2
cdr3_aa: CASSWTGAELFF
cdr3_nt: TGTGCCAGCAGTTGGACTGGCGCGGAGCTGTTTTTT

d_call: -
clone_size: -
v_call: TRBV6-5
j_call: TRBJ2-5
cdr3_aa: CAADWAGARETQYF
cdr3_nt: TGTGCCGCCGATTGGGCAGGGGCGAGGGAGACCCAGTACTTC

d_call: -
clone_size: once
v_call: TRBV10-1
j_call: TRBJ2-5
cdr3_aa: CASSLPPRMASYQETQYF
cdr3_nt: TGCGCCAGCAGCCTCCCCCCGCGGATGGCGTCGTACCAAGAGACCCAGTACTTC

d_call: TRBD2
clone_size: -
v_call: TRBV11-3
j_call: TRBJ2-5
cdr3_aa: CASSLSSLGGGQETQYF
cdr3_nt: TGTGCCAGCAGCTTATCCTCCTTAGGCGGGGGGCAAGAGACCCAGTACTTC

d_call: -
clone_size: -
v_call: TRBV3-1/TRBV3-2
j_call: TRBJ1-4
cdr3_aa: CASSQVGGDKLFF
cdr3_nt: TGTGCCAGCAGCCAAGTTGGGGGGGATAAACTGTTTTTT

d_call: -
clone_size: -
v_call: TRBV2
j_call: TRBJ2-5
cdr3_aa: CASSYSPRETQYF
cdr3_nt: TGTGCCAGCAGCTACAGCCCTCGAGAGACCCAGTACTTC

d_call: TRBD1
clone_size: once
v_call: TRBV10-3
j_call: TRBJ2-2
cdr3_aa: CAISVQQGAENTGELFF
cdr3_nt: TGTGCCATCAGTGTACAACAGGGGGCCGAGAACACCGGGGAGCTGTTTTTT

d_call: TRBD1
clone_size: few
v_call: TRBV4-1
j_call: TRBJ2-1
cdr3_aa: CASSLRDRVRNEQFF
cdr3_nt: TGCGCCAGCAGCCTCCGGGACAGGGTTCGCAATGAGCAGTTCTTC

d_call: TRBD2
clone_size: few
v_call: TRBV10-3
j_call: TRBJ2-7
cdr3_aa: CAISEARGLAGGYEQYF
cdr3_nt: TGTGCCATCAGTGAGGCCCGGGGACTAGCGGGAGGCTACGAGCAGTACTTC

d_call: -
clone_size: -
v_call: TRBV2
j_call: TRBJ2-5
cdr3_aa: CASRGIQGQETQYF
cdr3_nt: TGTGCCAGCAGGGGAATACAGGGTCAAGAGACCCAGTACTTC

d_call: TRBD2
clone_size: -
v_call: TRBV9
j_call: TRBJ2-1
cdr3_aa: CASTLAGGHNEQFF
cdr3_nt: TGTGCCAGCACCCTAGCGGGGGGGCATAATGAGCAGTTCTTC

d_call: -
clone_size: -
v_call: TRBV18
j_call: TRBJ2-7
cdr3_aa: CASSPDSSPYEQYF
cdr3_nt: TGTGCCAGCTCACCCGACAGTAGCCCCTACGAGCAGTACTTC

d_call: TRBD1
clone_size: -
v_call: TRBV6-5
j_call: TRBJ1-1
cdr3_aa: CASSFTGGVETFF
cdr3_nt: TGTGCCAGCAGTTTTACAGGGGGCGTCGAAACTTTCTTT

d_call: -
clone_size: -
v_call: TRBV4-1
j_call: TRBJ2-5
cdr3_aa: CASSQVGNWGAGQETQYF
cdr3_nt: TGCGCCAGCAGCCAAGTTGGTAATTGGGGCGCGGGACAAGAGACCCAGTACTTC

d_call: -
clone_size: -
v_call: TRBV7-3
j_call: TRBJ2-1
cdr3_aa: CASSLAGSSNEQFF
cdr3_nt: TGTGCCAGCAGCTTAGCGGGTAGTAGCAATGAGCAGTTCTTC

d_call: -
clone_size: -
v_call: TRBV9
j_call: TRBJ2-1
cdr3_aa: CASSVEAGSVDEQFF
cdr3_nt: TGTGCCAGCAGCGTAGAGGCGGGAAGCGTCGATGAGCAGTTCTTC

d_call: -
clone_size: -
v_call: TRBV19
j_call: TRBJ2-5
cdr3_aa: CASSRSHNPGETQYF
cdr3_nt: TGTGCCAGTAGTCGGAGTCATAATCCGGGAGAGACCCAGTACTTC

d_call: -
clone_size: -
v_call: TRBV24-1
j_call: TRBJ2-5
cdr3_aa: CATSETGTGETQYF
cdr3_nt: TGTGCCACCAGTGAGACCGGGACTGGAGAGACCCAGTACTTC

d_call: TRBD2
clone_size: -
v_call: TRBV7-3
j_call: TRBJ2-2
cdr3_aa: CASREGGKTGELFF
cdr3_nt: TGTGCCAGCCGGGAGGGTGGGAAGACCGGGGAGCTGTTTTTT

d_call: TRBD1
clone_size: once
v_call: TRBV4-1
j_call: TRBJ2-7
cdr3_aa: CASSQSRQGTSYEQYF
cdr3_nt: TGCGCCAGCAGCCAGAGTAGACAGGGGACCTCCTACGAGCAGTACTTC

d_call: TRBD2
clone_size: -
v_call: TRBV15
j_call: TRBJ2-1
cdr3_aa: CATSRGLADEQFF
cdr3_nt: TGTGCCACCAGCAGAGGCCTAGCGGATGAGCAGTTCTTC

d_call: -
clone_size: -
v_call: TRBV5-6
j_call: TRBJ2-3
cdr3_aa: CASSLGGGTDTQYF
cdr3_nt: TGTGCCAGCAGCTTGGGGGGGGGCACAGATACGCAGTATTTT

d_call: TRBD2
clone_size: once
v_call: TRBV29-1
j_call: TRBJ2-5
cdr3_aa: CSVRTSGETQYF
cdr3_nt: TGCAGCGTACGGACTAGCGGAGAGACCCAGTACTTC

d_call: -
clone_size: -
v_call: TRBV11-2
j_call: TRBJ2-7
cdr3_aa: CATRLGGGYEQYF
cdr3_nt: TGTGCCACCCGCTTAGGAGGAGGCTACGAGCAGTACTTC

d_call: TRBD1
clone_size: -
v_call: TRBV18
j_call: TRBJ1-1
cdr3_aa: CASSPIDRAAFF
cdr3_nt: TGTGCCAGCTCACCTATCGACAGGGCTGCTTTCTTT

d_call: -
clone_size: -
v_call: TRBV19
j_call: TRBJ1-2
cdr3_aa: CASSIKRQTGDGYTF
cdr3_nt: TGTGCCAGTAGTATAAAGAGGCAAACAGGAGATGGCTACACCTTC

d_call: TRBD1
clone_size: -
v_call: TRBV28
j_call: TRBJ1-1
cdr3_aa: CASSWPGTGNTEAFF
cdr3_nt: TGTGCCAGCAGTTGGCCCGGGACAGGGAACACTGAAGCTTTCTTT

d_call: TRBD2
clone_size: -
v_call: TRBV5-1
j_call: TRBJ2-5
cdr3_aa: CASSFSGGQETQYF
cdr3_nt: TGCGCCAGCAGCTTTAGCGGGGGACAAGAGACCCAGTACTTC

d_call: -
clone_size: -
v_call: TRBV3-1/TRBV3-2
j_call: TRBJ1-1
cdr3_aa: CASSQGVEESEAFF
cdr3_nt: TGTGCCAGCAGCCAAGGGGTGGAGGAATCTGAAGCTTTCTTT

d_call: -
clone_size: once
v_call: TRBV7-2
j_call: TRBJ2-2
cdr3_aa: CASSQVNTGELFF
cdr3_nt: TGTGCCAGCAGTCAGGTGAACACCGGGGAGCTGTTTTTT

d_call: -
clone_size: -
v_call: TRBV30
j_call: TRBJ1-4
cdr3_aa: CAWSLPSVETFSTNEKLFF
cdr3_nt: TGTGCCTGGAGCCTCCCGAGTGTGGAGACGTTTTCAACTAATGAAAAACTGTTTTTT

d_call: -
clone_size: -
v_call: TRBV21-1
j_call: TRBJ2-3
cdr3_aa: CASSPYSSGSTDTQYF
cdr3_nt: TGTGCCAGCAGCCCCTACTCTAGCGGGAGCACAGATACGCAGTATTTT

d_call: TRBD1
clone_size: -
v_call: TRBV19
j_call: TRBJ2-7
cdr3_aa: CATKNRDSGSYEQYF
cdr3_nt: TGTGCCACAAAAAACCGGGACAGTGGCTCCTACGAGCAGTACTTC

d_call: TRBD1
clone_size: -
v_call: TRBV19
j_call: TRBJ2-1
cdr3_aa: CASSTRDRGSNEQFF
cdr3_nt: TGTGCCAGTAGTACCCGGGACAGGGGATCCAATGAGCAGTTCTTC

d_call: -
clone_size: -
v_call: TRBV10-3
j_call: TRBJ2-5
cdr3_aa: CAISDRVGEETQYF
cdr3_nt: TGTGCCATCAGTGACAGGGTTGGAGAAGAGACCCAGTACTTC

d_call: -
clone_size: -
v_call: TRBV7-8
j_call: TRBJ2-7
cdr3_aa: CASSLKRVASYEQYF
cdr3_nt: TGTGCCAGCAGCTTAAAGCGGGTAGCCTCCTACGAGCAGTACTTC

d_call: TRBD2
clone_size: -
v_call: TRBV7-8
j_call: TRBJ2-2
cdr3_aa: CASSSSGRLETGELFF
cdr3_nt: TGTGCCAGCAGCTCTAGCGGGCGCCTGGAGACCGGGGAGCTGTTTTTT

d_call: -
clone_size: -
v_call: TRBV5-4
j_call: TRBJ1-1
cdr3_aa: CASSTPGERHTEAFF
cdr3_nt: TGTGCCAGCAGCACACCAGGGGAGCGACACACTGAAGCTTTCTTT